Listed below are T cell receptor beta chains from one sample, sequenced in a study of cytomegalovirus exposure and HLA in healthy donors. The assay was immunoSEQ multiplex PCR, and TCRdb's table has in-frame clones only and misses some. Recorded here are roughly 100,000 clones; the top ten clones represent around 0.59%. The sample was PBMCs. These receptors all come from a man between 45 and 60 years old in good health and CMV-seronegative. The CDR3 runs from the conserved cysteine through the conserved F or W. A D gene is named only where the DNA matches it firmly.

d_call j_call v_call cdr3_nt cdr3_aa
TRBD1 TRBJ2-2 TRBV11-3 TGTGCCAGCAGCCCGGGGACAGGAGTCGGCGGGGAGCTGTTTTTT CASSPGTGVGGELFF
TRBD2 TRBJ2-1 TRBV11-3 TGTGCCAGCAGCTCAAGACTAGCGGGGGGGAACAATGAGCAGTTCTTC CASSSRLAGGNNEQFF
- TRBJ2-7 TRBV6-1 TGTGCCAGCAGTGAACATTTCTACGAGCAGTACTTC CASSEHFYEQYF
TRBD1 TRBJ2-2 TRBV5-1 TGCGCCAGCAGAGGGACAGGGGGCGAAGGCGGGGAGCTGTTTTTT CASRGTGGEGGELFF
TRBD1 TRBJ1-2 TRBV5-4 TGTGCCAGCAGCTCGAAAGGGACAGCTACTAACTATGGCTACACCTTC CASSSKGTATNYGYTF
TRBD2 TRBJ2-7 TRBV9 TGTGCCAGCAGCGCTAGCGGGAGGGCTAACGAGCAGTACTTC CASSASGRANEQYF
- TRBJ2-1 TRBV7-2 TGTGCCACCCGGGACTCCTCCTACAATGAGCAGTTCTTC CATRDSSYNEQFF
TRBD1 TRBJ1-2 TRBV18 TGTGCCAGCTCACTCCGAATGTTTAACCCCGGGACAGAAGAAGCTAACTATGGCTACACCTTC CASSLRMFNPGTEEANYGYTF
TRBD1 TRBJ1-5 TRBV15 TGTGCCACCAGCAGACGTGGGGACAGCGAGGGTTTGAGCAATCAGCCCCAGCATTTT CATSRRGDSEGLSNQPQHF
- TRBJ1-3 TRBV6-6 TGTGCCAGCAGTCGAGCCGGGGGAAACACCATATATTTT CASSRAGGNTIYF
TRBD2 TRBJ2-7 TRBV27 TGTGCCAGCAGTTTGAAGCGGGGGGGAAACGAGCAGTACTTC CASSLKRGGNEQYF
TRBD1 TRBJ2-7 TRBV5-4 TGTGCCAGCAGCTTTTGGACAGGGGACGAGCAGTACTTC CASSFWTGDEQYF
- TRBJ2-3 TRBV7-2 TGTGCCAGCAGCTTATCGAGCGGATTCACAGATACGCAGTATTTT CASSLSSGFTDTQYF
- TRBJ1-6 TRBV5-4 TGTGCCAGCAGCTTGGGGAGCTCCTATAATTCACCCCTCCACTTT CASSLGSSYNSPLHF
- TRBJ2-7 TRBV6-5 TGTGCCAGCAGTTACTCGCGTCCTCCCTACGAGCAGTACTTC CASSYSRPPYEQYF
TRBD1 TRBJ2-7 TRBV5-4 TGTGCCAGCAGCTTGGCCGGTTCGGGACAGGGAAACGAGCAGTACTTC CASSLAGSGQGNEQYF
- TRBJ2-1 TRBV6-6 TGTGCCAGCAGCTACCCCGGGAATAGCTTCGTCCATGAGCAGTTCTTC CASSYPGNSFVHEQFF
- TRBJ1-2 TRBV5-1 TGCGCCAGCAGCTTCGGACACGCCAACTATGGCTACACCTTC CASSFGHANYGYTF
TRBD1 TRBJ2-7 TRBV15 TGTGCCACCAGCAGGGGGACAGGGGACTCTAGGGAGCAGTACTTC CATSRGTGDSREQYF
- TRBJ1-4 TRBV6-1 TGTGCCAGCAGTGATCCCCACCCTACGGGAAATGAAAAACTGTTTTTT CASSDPHPTGNEKLFF
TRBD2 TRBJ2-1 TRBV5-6 TGTGCCAGCGGCCTTTCTAGCGGGAGGGCCTACTACAATGAGCAGTTCTTC CASGLSSGRAYYNEQFF
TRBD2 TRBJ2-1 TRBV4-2 TGTGCCAGCAGCCTCCTGGGACTAGCGGGGGACAATGAGCAGTTCTTC CASSLLGLAGDNEQFF
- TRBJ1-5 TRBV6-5 TGTGCCAGCAGAAGGAGTGCAAGTCAGCCCCAGCATTTT CASRRSASQPQHF
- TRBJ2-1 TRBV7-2 TGTGCCAGCAGCACCCGACAAGACAATGAGCAGTTCTTC CASSTRQDNEQFF
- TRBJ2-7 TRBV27 TGTGCCAGCAGGGAAACCGGGAGCTCCTACGAGCAGTACTTC CASRETGSSYEQYF
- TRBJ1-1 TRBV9 TGTGCCAGCAGCCCCTATAGGGGAGCTTTCTTT CASSPYRGAFF
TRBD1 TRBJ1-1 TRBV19 TGTGCCACCAGACAGGGGGCGTTAAGCACTGAAGCTTTCTTT CATRQGALSTEAFF
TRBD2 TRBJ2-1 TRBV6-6 TGTGCCAGCAGGGCGGATAGCGGGGGGGCCTACAATGAGCAGTTCTTC CASRADSGGAYNEQFF
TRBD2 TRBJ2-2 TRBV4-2 TGTGCCAGCAGCCAAGGCCCGGGGGGAGGCGGGGAGCTGTTTTTT CASSQGPGGGGELFF